One sample yielded the 27 T cell receptor beta chains listed below, sequenced in a study of early T cells in non-severe SARS-CoV-2 infection. Using its own MiXCR run on the 5' RACE reads, TCRdb lists one record per CDR3 protein. The data hold 61,000 or so distinct CDR3 sequences, with around 12% observed a single time. Sequenced material: whole blood, taken at baseline. Source of these receptors: an adult who was a healthcare worker with PCR-confirmed SARS-CoV-2 infection or an uninfected control (not recorded which). The donor label of this sample is uncertain.

The V gene is TRBV5-4, the J gene TRBJ2-7, with D perhaps matching TRBD2 (5 bases). Germline assignment: CDR1 SGHNT and CDR2 YYREEE (reference sequence). Trimming stripped 2 bases from V and 6 bases from J, with 12 bases between. The length of the CDR3 is 13 residues. The CDR3 reads CASSFGEWGEQYV. The CDR3 bases are TGTGCCAGCAGCTTCGGGGAATGGGGCGAGCAGTACGTC.

V is TRBV18 and J is TRBJ2-7; no clear D. The germline gives CDR1 KGHSH, CDR2 LQKENI. There are 14 residues in the CDR3. V shed 6 bases and J shed 0 bases, with 12 bases lying between them. This CDR3 reads CASSRDLSSYEQYV. CDR3 nucleotide sequence: TGTGCCAGCTCGCGCGATCTAAGCTCCTACGAGCAGTACGTC.

The genes are TRBV3-1 and TRBJ2-1; the D is unclear. V lost 4 bases, J lost 5 bases, and 6 bases lay in between. Germline assignment: CDR1 LGHDT and CDR2 YNNKEL (reference sequence). The CDR3 consists of 12 residues. CDR3 sequence: CASSRTDNEQFF. For the CDR3, the DNA is TGTGCCAGCAGCCGAACCGACAATGAGCAGTTCTTC.

This sequence joins TRBV2 and TRBJ1-5; the D is unclear. V lost 5 bases to trimming and J lost 4 bases, with 6 bases between them. The CDR3 sequence is 12 residues long. Per the germline V gene, CDR1 is SNHLY and CDR2 is FYNNEI. This CDR3 reads CASSSINQPQHF. The CDR3 DNA sequence: TGTGCCAGCAGTTCTATAAATCAGCCCCAGCATTTT.

This clonotype was seen a few times. The chain links TRBV11-1 to TRBJ2-7; D is undetermined. Germline V CDR1 and CDR2: SGHAT, FQDESV (reference sequence). The V gene lost 3 bases and the J gene lost 3 bases, with 9 bases spanning the gap. This CDR3 has 13 amino acids. This CDR3 is CASSFEMDYEQYV. CDR3 bases: TGTGCCAGCAGCTTTGAAATGGACTACGAGCAGTACGTC.

In its sample, this clonotype was seen many times. The V call is TRBV7-9, the J call TRBJ2-5; D remains ambiguous. The CDR3 contains 12 residues. In germline, CDR1 is SEHNR, CDR2 FQNEAQ (reference sequence). The V end was cut by 5 bases, the J end by 5 bases, with 9 bases between. The CDR3 loop reads CASSLGVETQYF. The CDR3 bases are TGTGCCAGCAGCCTAGGAGTGGAGACCCAGTACTTC.

The CDR3 DNA reads TGTGCCAGCACTCGGGACAGGGGTAGCAATCAGCCCCAGCATTTT. Its translation: CASTRDRGSNQPQHF. V usage is TRBV6-1 and J usage is TRBJ1-5; TRBD1 matches 10 bases. This CDR3 region has 15 residues. Germline V lookup: CDR1 MNHNS, CDR2 SASEGT. The junction had 3 bases not matched to a gene; V was cut back by 7 bases and J by 0 bases.

V and J are TRBV5-5 and TRBJ2-7, with D uncertain. The CDR3 is 15 amino acids. CDR1 SGHKS and CDR2 YYEKEE come from the germline V gene (reference sequence). V was shortened by 2 bases and J by 6 bases, with 18 bases between the two germline ends. CDR3 bases: TGTGCCAGCAGCTTCACCCCCGCAGGCCAGGTCGAGCAGTACGTC. It encodes CASSFTPAGQVEQYV.

This clonotype occurred many times. This rearrangement joins TRBV6-6 to TRBJ2-5; TRBD2 matches 9 bases. CDR3 length: 16 residues. J lost 4 bases, V lost 5 bases, and 11 bases had no gene match. CDR1 and CDR2 from the germline V gene are MNHNY and SVGAGI (reference sequence). This CDR3 reads CASSPPLRGGGETQYF. The DNA for the CDR3 is TGTGCCAGCAGTCCCCCCCTGCGGGGGGGCGGAGAGACCCAGTACTTC.

This clonotype has a count of ten or more. The genes are TRBV7-2 and TRBJ2-1, with 12 bases that match TRBD1. Trimming at V came to 5 bases and at J to 9 bases, leaving 8 bases not matched to a gene. This CDR3 is built from 15 residues. Germline V gene lookup returns CDR1 SGHTA and CDR2 FQGNSA. CDR3 DNA: TGTGCCAGCAGCGTGGGACAGGGGGCGCAGGGTGAGCAGTTCTTC. Protein product: CASSVGQGAQGEQFF. Full variable domain (outside the CDR3, taken from reference TRBV7-2 and TRBJ2-1): GAGVSQSPSNKVTEKGKDVELRCDPISGHTALYWYRQSLGQGLEFLIYFQGNSAPDKSGLPSDRFSAERTGGSVSTLTIQRTQQEDSAVYLCASSVGQGAQGEQFFGPGTRLTVL.

This clonotype has a count of ten or more. J is TRBJ1-5 and V is TRBV6-6, with 7 bases aligning to TRBD1. The V segment lost 7 bases and the J segment 3 bases; nucleotides outside the gene matches: 12. This CDR3 is built from 16 residues. Germline assignment: CDR1 MNHNY and CDR2 SVGAGI (reference sequence). CDR3 residues: CASTTLPTGNNQPQHF. The CDR3 DNA reads TGTGCCAGCACCACCTTACCGACAGGGAACAATCAGCCCCAGCATTTT.

A remark on this clonotype: Mismatch with germline at one junction end may stem from a read error. This sequence joins TRBV30 and TRBJ2-3; perhaps D is TRBD1 or TRBD2 (5 bases each). This CDR3 spans 15 amino acids. Germline CDR1 GTSNPN, CDR2 SVGIG (reference sequence). The CDR3: CAWSVLGVGADKQYF. In DNA, the CDR3 is TGTGCCTGGAGTGTACTGGGTGTCGGGGCAGATAAGCAGTATTTT.

The chain couples TRBV14 to TRBJ2-5, with 12 bases aligning to TRBD2. The length of the CDR3 is 17 residues. Germline CDR1 SGHDN, CDR2 FVKESK. V trimming: 0 bases; J trimming: 4 bases; junction bases outside the gene matches: 6. The CDR3 protein is CASSQEISLAGGETQYF. The CDR3 nucleotides are TGTGCCAGCAGCCAAGAAATCTCACTAGCGGGGGGAGAGACCCAGTACTTC.

This chain connects TRBV29-1 to TRBJ2-4; 10 bases are a match to TRBD1. CDR3 length equals 13 residues. V shed 4 bases, J shed 7 bases, and the junction held 4 bases outside the gene matches. Germline V lookup: CDR1 SQVTM, CDR2 ANQGSEA. This chain's CDR3 is CSVGDRGRNIQYF. CDR3 coding DNA: TGCAGCGTTGGGGACAGGGGTAGGAACATTCAGTACTTC. Filled out from reference TRBV29-1 and TRBJ2-4, the complete variable domain reads SAVISQKPSRDICQRGTSLTIQCQVDSQVTMMFWYRQQPGQSLTLIATANQGSEATYESGFVIDKFPISRPNLTFSTLTVSNMSPEDSSIYLCSVGDRGRNIQYFGAGTRLSVL.

This clonotype occurred many times. The chain carries TRBV20-1 and TRBJ2-3; 9 bases are a match to TRBD1. From germline, CDR1 is DFQATT and CDR2 SNEGSKA (reference sequence). Trimming at V came to 1 base and at J to 1 base, leaving 6 bases not matched to a gene. There are 16 residues in the CDR3. The DNA of the CDR3 is TGCAGTGCTAGAGGGGACAGGGCAACACGCACAGATACGCAGTATTTT. Amino acid sequence: CSARGDRATRTDTQYF.

V gene TRBV9 combines with J gene TRBJ2-4, with D perhaps matching TRBD2 (5 bases). The CDR3 consists of 15 residues. Germline V gene sequence: CDR1 SGDLS, CDR2 YYNGEE. V gave up 0 bases and J gave up 1 base, with 8 bases separating them. CDR3 DNA sequence: TGTGCCAGCAGCGTAGACTCGGGGGCCAAAAACATTCAGTACTTC. Translating it yields CASSVDSGAKNIQYF.

This chain uses TRBV5-4 with TRBJ2-2; 7 nucleotides line up with TRBD1. The germline gives CDR1 SGHNT, CDR2 YYREEE (reference sequence). The trim removed 5 bases at V and 2 bases at J, leaving 6 bases unmatched. There are 15 residues in the CDR3. The CDR3 coding sequence is TGTGCCAGCAGTCCCCGGGACAGTAACACCGGGGAGCTGTTTTTT. Protein: CASSPRDSNTGELFF. Together with reference TRBV5-4 and TRBJ2-2, the CDR3 gives the full variable domain: ETGVTQSPTHLIKTRGQQVTLRCSSQSGHNTVSWYQQALGQGPQFIFQYYREEENGRGNFPPRFSGLQFPNYSSELNVNALELDDSALYLCASSPRDSNTGELFFGEGSRLTVL.

This clonotype was picked up a small number of times. CDR3 nucleotides: TGCAGTGCCGTACAGGGGGAGAATCAGCCCCAGCATTTT. Encoded protein: CSAVQGENQPQHF. The V and J genes are TRBV20-1 and TRBJ1-5, with 8 bases identical to TRBD1. V shed 6 bases, J shed 4 bases, and the junction held 5 bases outside the gene matches. CDR3 length: 13 amino acids. Looked up from germline, CDR1 is DFQATT and CDR2 is SNEGSKA (reference sequence).

The genes are TRBV4-1 and TRBJ2-3; TRBD1 agrees at 7 bases. This CDR3 is built from 15 residues. Germline lookup yields CDR1 MGHRA and CDR2 YSYEKL. Germline trimming cut 4 bases from V and 2 bases from J; bases unmatched to any gene: 6. The CDR3 nucleotides read TGCGCCAGCAGCCCCCGGGACAGAGCCACAGATACGCAGTATTTT. Its protein is CASSPRDRATDTQYF.

V gene TRBV6-6 combines with J gene TRBJ1-1; D unclear. Germline V CDR1 and CDR2: MNHNY, SVGAGI (reference sequence). The length of the CDR3 is 13 residues. CDR3 coding DNA: TGTGCTATCCTGAGACAACTGAACACTGAAGCTTTCTTT. Translation gives CAILRQLNTEAFF.

This clonotype was seen only a few times. The chain recombines TRBV5-1 with TRBJ1-1; 7 nucleotides align to TRBD1. Germline V gene sequence: CDR1 SGHRS, CDR2 YFSETQ. V lost 1 base to trimming and J lost 5 bases; unmatched junction nucleotides: 5. The CDR3 is made up of 14 amino acids. CDR3 region: CASSLNRGRTEAFF. The CDR3 coding sequence is TGCGCCAGCAGCTTGAACAGGGGAAGGACTGAAGCTTTCTTT.

This clonotype has ten or more counts. The V and J genes are TRBV13 and TRBJ1-1; TRBD1 matches at 10 bases. The CDR3 is 14 amino acids. Per the germline V gene, CDR1 is PRHDT and CDR2 is FYEKMQ (reference sequence). The V and J ends lost 7 bases and 6 bases, in that order; junction bases with no gene match: 8. The CDR3 DNA reads TGTGCCAGCATCCAGACAGGGGGCCGAGCTGAAGCTTTCTTT. Amino acids: CASIQTGGRAEAFF.

The chain uses TRBV12-5 and TRBJ2-3; the match to TRBD2 covers 7 bases. Germline CDR1 is LGHNT and CDR2 is FRNRAP. Losses at the gene ends were 6 bases for V and 5 bases for J; bases not matched to a gene: 5. The CDR3 loop spans 13 amino acids. In DNA form, the CDR3 reads TGTGCTAGTGGAACCGGGGGGAGAGATACGCAGTATTTT. It yields the protein CASGTGGRDTQYF.

This clonotype has just a few counts. This chain joins TRBV5-4 and TRBJ2-2; D ambiguous. Per germline, CDR1 SGHNT and CDR2 YYREEE (reference sequence). Trimming left V 1 base short and J 4 bases short, with 2 bases between. The CDR3 runs 12 residues. In DNA form, the CDR3 reads TGTGCCAGCAGCTTGACCACCGGGGAGCTGTTTTTT. Translated, it gives CASSLTTGELFF.

The chain couples TRBV27 to TRBJ2-3; 10 bases are a match to TRBD1. There are 15 residues in the CDR3. The V segment lost 6 bases and the J segment 2 bases; nucleotides outside the gene matches: 5. The germline V gene has CDR1 MNHEY and CDR2 SMNVEV (reference sequence). The CDR3 region is CASSARQGATDTQYF. The CDR3 bases are TGTGCCAGCAGCGCTCGACAGGGGGCCACAGATACGCAGTATTTT.

This clonotype was counted only a few times. This rearrangement joins TRBV5-4 to TRBJ2-5; weak D call: TRBD1 (6 bases). V was cut by 1 base and J by 5 bases, with 15 bases left in between. The CDR3 contains 15 residues. The V gene's germline CDR1 is SGHNT and CDR2 YYREEE (reference sequence). Here the CDR3 DNA reads TGTGCCAGCAGCTTGCCGACAGGCACAGGGGAGACCCAGTACTTC. Translation gives CASSLPTGTGETQYF.

This clonotype was seen ten or more times. The chain employs TRBV12-3 or TRBV12-4 and TRBJ2-1; D unclear. This CDR3 has 13 residues. V lost 4 bases and J 11 bases, leaving 15 bases between the germline ends. This CDR3 reads CASSSELVGKQFF. The CDR3 bases are TGTGCCAGCAGTTCCGAGCTAGTAGGCAAGCAGTTCTTC.